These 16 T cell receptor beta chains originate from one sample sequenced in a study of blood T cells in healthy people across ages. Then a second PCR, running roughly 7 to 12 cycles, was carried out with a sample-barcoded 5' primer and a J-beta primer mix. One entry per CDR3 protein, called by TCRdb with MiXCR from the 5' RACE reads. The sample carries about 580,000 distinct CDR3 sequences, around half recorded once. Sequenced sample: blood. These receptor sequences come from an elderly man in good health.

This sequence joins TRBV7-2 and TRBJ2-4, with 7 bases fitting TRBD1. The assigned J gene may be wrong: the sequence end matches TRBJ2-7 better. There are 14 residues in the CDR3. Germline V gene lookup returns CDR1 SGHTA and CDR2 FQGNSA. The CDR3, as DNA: TGTGCCAGCAGCCCAGGGACAGAGTCCTACGAGCAGTACTTC. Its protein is CASSPGTESYEQYF.

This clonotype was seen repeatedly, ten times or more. The CDR3 nucleotides are TGTGCCAGCAGTTTGTTCGGAGCTAAGCAAGAGACCCAGTACTTC. As protein: CASSLFGAKQETQYF. This chain uses TRBV12-3 or TRBV12-4 with TRBJ2-5, with D unclear. Trimming shortened V by 3 bases and J by 2 bases, and 13 bases separated the two germline ends. CDR3 length equals 15 residues.

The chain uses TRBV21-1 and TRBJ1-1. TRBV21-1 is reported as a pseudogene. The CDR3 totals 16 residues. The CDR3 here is CASSKGGVWLNTEAFF. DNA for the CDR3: TGTGCCAGCAGCAAAGGAGGCGTTTGGCTGAACACTGAAGCTTTCTTT.

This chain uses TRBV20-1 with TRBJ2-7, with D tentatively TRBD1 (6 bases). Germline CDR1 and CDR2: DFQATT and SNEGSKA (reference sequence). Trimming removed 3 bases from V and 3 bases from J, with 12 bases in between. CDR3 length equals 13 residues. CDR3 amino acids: CSASGSGDYEQYF. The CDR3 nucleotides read TGCAGTGCTAGCGGTTCAGGGGACTACGAGCAGTACTTC.

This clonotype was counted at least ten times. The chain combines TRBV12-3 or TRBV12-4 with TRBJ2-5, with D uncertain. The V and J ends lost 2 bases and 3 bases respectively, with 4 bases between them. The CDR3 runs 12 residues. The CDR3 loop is CASSLTEETQYF. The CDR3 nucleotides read TGTGCCAGCAGTTTAACTGAAGAGACCCAGTACTTC.

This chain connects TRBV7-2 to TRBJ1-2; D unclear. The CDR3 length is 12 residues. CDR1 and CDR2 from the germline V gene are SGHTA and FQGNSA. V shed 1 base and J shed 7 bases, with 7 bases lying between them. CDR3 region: CASSLVGSGYTF. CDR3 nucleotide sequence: TGTGCCAGCAGCTTAGTAGGGAGTGGCTACACCTTC.

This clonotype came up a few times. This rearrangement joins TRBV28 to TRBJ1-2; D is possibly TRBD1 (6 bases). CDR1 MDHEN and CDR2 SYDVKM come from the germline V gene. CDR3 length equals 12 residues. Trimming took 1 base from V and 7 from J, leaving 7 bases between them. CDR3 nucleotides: TGTGCCAGCAGTTTATCAGGGGTTGGCTACACCTTC. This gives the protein CASSLSGVGYTF.

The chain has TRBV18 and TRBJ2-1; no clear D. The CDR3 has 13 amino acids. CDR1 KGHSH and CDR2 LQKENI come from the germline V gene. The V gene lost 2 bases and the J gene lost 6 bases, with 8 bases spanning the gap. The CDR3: CASSPMRANEQFF. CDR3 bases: TGTGCCAGCTCACCAATGCGCGCCAATGAGCAGTTCTTC.

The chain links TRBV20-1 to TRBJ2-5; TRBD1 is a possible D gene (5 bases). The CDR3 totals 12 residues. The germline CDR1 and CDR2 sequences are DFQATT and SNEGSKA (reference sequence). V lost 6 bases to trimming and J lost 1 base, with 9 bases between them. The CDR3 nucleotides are TGCAGTGCCAGGACAACCCAAGAGACCCAGTACTTC. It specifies CSARTTQETQYF.

The CDR3 bases are TGCAGTGCTAGAGACCTCGGGCGGAAAGAGCAGTTCTTC. It codes for CSARDLGRKEQFF. The chain combines TRBV20-1 with TRBJ2-1, with D uncertain. Germline assignment: CDR1 DFQATT and CDR2 SNEGSKA (reference sequence). Trimming shortened V by 0 bases and J by 10 bases, and 13 bases separated the two germline ends. CDR3 length: 13 residues.

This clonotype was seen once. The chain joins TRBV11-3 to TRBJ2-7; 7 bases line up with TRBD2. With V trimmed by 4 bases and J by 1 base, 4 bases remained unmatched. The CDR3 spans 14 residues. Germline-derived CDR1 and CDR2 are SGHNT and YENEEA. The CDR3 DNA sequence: TGTGCCAGCAGCTGGGACGGGAGGTCCTACGAGCAGTACTTC. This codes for CASSWDGRSYEQYF.

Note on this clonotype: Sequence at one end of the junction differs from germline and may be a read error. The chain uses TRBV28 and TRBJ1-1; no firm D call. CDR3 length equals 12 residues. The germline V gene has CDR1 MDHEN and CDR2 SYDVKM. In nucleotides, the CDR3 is TGTACCAGCAGAACACCGAACACTGAAGCTTTCTTT. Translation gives CTSRTPNTEAFF.

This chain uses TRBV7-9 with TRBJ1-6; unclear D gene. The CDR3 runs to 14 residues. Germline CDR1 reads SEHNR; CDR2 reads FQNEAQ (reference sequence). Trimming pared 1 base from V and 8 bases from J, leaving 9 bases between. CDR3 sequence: CASSLGQLDSPLHF. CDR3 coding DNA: TGTGCCAGCAGCTTAGGGCAGTTGGATTCACCCCTCCACTTT.

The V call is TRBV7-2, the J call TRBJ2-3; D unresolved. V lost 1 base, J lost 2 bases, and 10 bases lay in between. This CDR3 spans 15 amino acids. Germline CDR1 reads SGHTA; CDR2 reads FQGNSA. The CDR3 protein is CASSLEAAITDTQYF. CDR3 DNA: TGTGCCAGCAGCTTAGAGGCGGCGATCACAGATACGCAGTATTTT. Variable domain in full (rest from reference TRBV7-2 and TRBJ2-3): GAGVSQSPSNKVTEKGKDVELRCDPISGHTALYWYRQSLGQGLEFLIYFQGNSAPDKSGLPSDRFSAERTGGSVSTLTIQRTQQEDSAVYLCASSLEAAITDTQYFGPGTRLTVL.

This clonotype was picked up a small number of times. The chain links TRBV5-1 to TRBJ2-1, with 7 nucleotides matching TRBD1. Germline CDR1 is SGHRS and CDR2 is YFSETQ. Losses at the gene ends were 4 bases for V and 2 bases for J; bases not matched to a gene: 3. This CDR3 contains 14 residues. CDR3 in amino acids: CASSGGQTYNEQFF. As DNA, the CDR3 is TGCGCCAGCAGCGGGGGACAGACCTACAATGAGCAGTTCTTC.

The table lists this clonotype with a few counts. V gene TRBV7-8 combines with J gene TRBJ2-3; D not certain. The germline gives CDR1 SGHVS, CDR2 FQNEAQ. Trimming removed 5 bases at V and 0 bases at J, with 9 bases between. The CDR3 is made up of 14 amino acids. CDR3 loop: CASSPMTSTDTQYF. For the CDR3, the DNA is TGTGCCAGCAGCCCCATGACCAGCACAGATACGCAGTATTTT.